The source of this T cell receptor beta chain is a study of T-cell memory formation after mild COVID-19 (dated by TCRdb to the early 2020s). General notes on the study: TCR sequence clusters from the two donors were found to be largely donor specific. Two young, previously healthy adult volunteers made up the cohort, one male and one female. T-cell clones expanding and contracting after mild COVID-19 in a couple of donors were tracked by longitudinal TCRalpha and TCRbeta repertoire sequencing. Overall results and qualifications from the work: Contracting CD4+ clones appeared mostly in the CM and EM memory subsets, whereas CD8+ clones were enriched in EMRA. Clones contracting from day 15 to 85 had balanced CD4/CD8 phenotypes, while a second wave expanding from day 15 to 37 was biased towards CD4+. SARS-CoV-2 specificity of the second-wave clones peaking on day 37 was not confirmed. Only two mild cases were covered in the study, and larger cohorts including severe cases with pre-infection samples were considered necessary. The detection of some responding clones in pre-infection memory suggests that pre-existing cross-reactive memory T cells joined the SARS-CoV-2 response.

Trimming at the junction amounts to 5 bases on V and 10 bases on J, and the germline ends lie 9 bases apart. The CDR3 holds 12 amino acids from the cysteine to the phenylalanine. The read is trimmed to its CDR3 DNA, 36 bases read in frame from base 1. Sequencing used an Illumina NovaSeq 6000. cDNA libraries for TCRalpha and TCRbeta were prepared by 5'RACE using constant-segment primers, with sample barcodes and unique molecular identifiers added. RNA was extracted from every sample with Trizol reagent. Library amplification was performed in two PCR steps, and a second sample barcode and Illumina TruSeq adapters were introduced in the second step. The libraries were sequenced on an Illumina NovaSeq using 2 x 150 bp paired-end reads. In the source study's methods: Reads were demultiplexed and collapsed into UMI-guided consensus sequences with migec v1.2.7. With mixcr v2.1.11, UMI consensuses were aligned to TRA and TRB V and J templates and assembled into clonotypes. Clonotypes were classified as expanded or contracted when called significant by both edgeR and NoisET, with noise models trained on biological replicates. edgeR calls used a false discovery rate-adjusted p below 0.01 and a log2 fold-change threshold of 1. As an exploratory analysis of dynamics, max-normalized trajectories of the 1000 most abundant clonotypes were examined by PCA with hierarchical clustering. Each responding clone was given a CD4 or CD8 phenotype based on the CD4+ and CD8+ repertoires, which had been sequenced separately. TCRdb trimmed public reads at Q25 via fastp, called clones via MiXCR and kept in-frame beta chains. Rows are combined by CDR3 protein, so each entry shows the most common genes and DNA. TCRdb's processing, not the study's, gives the V and J calls here. This sample holds around 160,000 distinct CDR3 sequences; 11% were observed only once. The top ten hold 3% to 4% of the sample.

Ficoll-Paque density gradient centrifugation was the method used to isolate PBMCs. A word on this clonotype: Its binding antigen is unknown. Base qualities are missing; no much larger clone stands one base away.

Sequenced: PBMCs or a T cell subset sorted from them (not recorded which). The chain uses TRBV12-3 or TRBV12-4 and TRBJ1-6, with TRBD1 perhaps the D gene, on 5 matching bases. The source of this sequence is a young man who had mild COVID-19 (a few samples of this study predate the infection). The sample titles of this study are shuffled in the database, so cell type and time point are left out; the donor was told from shared clones. The CDR3 in this case is CASSAGHSPLHF. The base sequence is TGTGCCAGCAGTGCAGGGCACTCACCCCTCCACTTT.